The T cell receptor (beta chain) described here comes from a study of shared clonotypes between healthy human individuals. V was trimmed by 2 bases and J by 4 bases, leaving 15 bases between them. The CDR3 runs 16 residues. Ten immunoSEQ deep assay plates were used to sequence the DNA of unsorted PBMCs. TCRdb's copy holds only in-frame clones and misses some; the assay was immunoSEQ multiplex PCR. Of hundreds of thousands of clones in the sample, about 79% are singletons; the top ten hold approximately 12%. The donor population consisted of healthy HIV-negative adults with no recent acute infections or vaccinations. Caucasian adults living in Nashville, Tennessee, provided all samples.

What was sequenced was PBMCs. This clonotype originated in a woman between 40 and 50 years old in good health. Some clones in this sample may be carry-over from other donors' samples. The chain links TRBV6-7 to TRBJ1-5, with D perhaps TRBD1 (5 bases). TRBV6-7 is annotated as an ORF whose role is uncertain. CDR3 region: CASSYTLDRYNQPQHF. The CDR3 nucleotides are TGTGCCAGCAGTTACACCCTCGACAGATATAATCAGCCCCAGCATTTT.